The clone carrying this T cell receptor (beta chain) has just a few counts. The antigen is unknown. Germline loops: CDR1 MNHNS, CDR2 SASEGT. Trimming took off 7 bases at V and 4 bases at J, with 10 bases between the two ends. The CDR3 totals 12 residues. TCRdb analysed the reads with MiXCR anew, one entry per CDR3 protein. Of about 55,000 distinct CDR3 sequences detected, around 20% appear once; the ten largest clones hold roughly two thirds. This record belongs to a study of T cell repertoires in cytomegalovirus infection. Across the whole study: The authors used CMV epitopes that were HLA-C-restricted (recently identified) and HLA-B-restricted (well studied). From public TCR beta signatures came an indication of both CMV infection and matching HLA type.

Study findings and constraints: Carriage of CMV together with the relevant HLA was identifiable through cumulative public TCR beta family frequency. Dominant in the ex vivo response were TCR beta clonotypes restricted by HLA-C and specific for CMV.

The sequences come from CD8+ T cells from cultured PBMCs, collected from culture after CMV antigen stimulation. J is TRBJ1-1 and V is TRBV6-1, with D unclear. This TCR was sampled from a human donor in good health (CMV status not recorded). Some clones in this sample may be carry-over from other donors' samples. CDR3 nucleotides: TGTGCCAGCAACAGACGCGCCACTGAAGCTTTCTTT. Translating gives CASNRRATEAFF.